The 25 T cell receptor beta chains reported below all come from one sample, sequenced in a study of cytomegalovirus exposure and HLA in healthy donors. Primers: 60 Vbeta forward and 13 Jbeta reverse. TCRdb's table, derived via immunoSEQ multiplex PCR, lists solely in-frame clones and lacks some. The sample lists some 160,000 clones, around 80% occurring once. The sample consisted of PBMCs. These TCRs come from a man between 35 and 55 years old in good health and CMV-seronegative.

This clone was seen a single time. The V gene is TRBV10-3, the J gene TRBJ1-5, with D possibly matching TRBD1 (5 bases). CDR3 length: 15 amino acids. The germline gives CDR1 ENHRY, CDR2 SYGVKD. Trimming pared 6 bases from V and 5 bases from J, leaving 17 bases between. The CDR3 here is CAIRGGGGEHQPQHF. CDR3 DNA sequence: TGTGCCATCAGGGGTGGTGGGGGGGAACATCAGCCCCAGCATTTT.

Here the CDR3 reads CASSQMSSGIGDTGELFF. The DNA for the CDR3 is TGTGCCAGCAGCCAAATGTCTAGCGGGATCGGAGACACCGGGGAGCTGTTTTTT. The chain employs TRBV4-2 and TRBJ2-2; 9 bases agree with TRBD2. Germline V gene sequence: CDR1 LGHNA, CDR2 YNFKEQ. The CDR3 is 18 amino acids. Trimming at V came to 2 bases and at J to 3 bases, leaving 10 bases not matched to a gene.

This sequence joins TRBV11-2 and TRBJ2-7; TRBD2 agrees at 8 bases. The junction had 10 bases not matched to a gene; V was cut back by 2 bases and J by 7 bases. The CDR3 is 15 residues long. The germline V gene encodes CDR1 SGHAT and CDR2 FQNNGV. CDR3 loop: CASSLLPSGSEEQYF. In DNA form, the CDR3 reads TGTGCCAGCAGCTTACTCCCCAGCGGGAGCGAAGAGCAGTACTTC.

Worth noting for this clone: A read error may account for a junction end that differs from germline. The genes are TRBV2 and TRBJ2-2; TRBD2 is a possible D gene (5 bases). Germline CDR1 reads SNHLY; CDR2 reads FYNNEI. This CDR3 has 12 amino acids. CDR3 sequence reads: CASTQRPGELFF. In nucleotides, the CDR3 is TGTGCCAGCACCCAACGTCCCGGGGAGCTGTTCTTT.

V gene TRBV30 combines with J gene TRBJ1-2, with D tentatively TRBD1 (6 bases). V gave up 4 bases and J gave up 8 bases, with 20 bases separating them. Per the germline V gene, CDR1 is GTSNPN and CDR2 is SVGIG (reference sequence). The CDR3 covers 14 residues. The CDR3, as DNA: TGTGCCTGGACCCCGGTCCAGGGGATAAGGGGCTACACCTTC. It codes for CAWTPVQGIRGYTF.

The chain links TRBV11-2 to TRBJ2-5; D is possibly TRBD2 (6 bases). V was pared by 4 bases and J by 5 bases, with 17 bases between. Germline V gene lookup returns CDR1 SGHAT and CDR2 FQNNGV. This CDR3 contains 15 residues. CDR3: CASSSGLASQETQYF. The CDR3 bases are TGTGCCAGCAGCTCGGGACTCGCTAGCCAGGAGACCCAGTACTTC.

The chain carries TRBV10-3 and TRBJ2-7; TRBD1 is a possible D gene (6 bases). CDR1 is ENHRY and CDR2 is SYGVKD in the germline V gene. This CDR3 is built from 13 residues. V was clipped by 0 bases and J by 6 bases, with 9 bases between them. CDR3 region: CAISESMTGEQYF. In nucleotides, the CDR3 is TGTGCCATCAGTGAGTCGATGACAGGCGAGCAGTACTTC.

The chain combines TRBV5-6 with TRBJ1-1; 7 bases match TRBD1. Trimming removed 0 bases from V and 4 bases from J; junction bases left unmatched: 0. Germline V CDR1 and CDR2: SGHDT, YYEEEE. This CDR3 has 13 amino acids. The chain's CDR3 is CASSLDRGTEAFF. The CDR3 region has the DNA TGTGCCAGCAGCTTGGACAGGGGCACTGAAGCTTTCTTT. Full variable domain (remainder filled in from reference TRBV5-6 and TRBJ1-1): DAGVTQSPTHLIKTRGQQVTLRCSPKSGHDTVSWYQQALGQGPQFIFQYYEEEERQRGNFPDRFSGHQFPNYSSELNVNALLLGDSALYLCASSLDRGTEAFFGQGTRLTVV.

The chain has TRBV10-1 and TRBJ2-7; 12 nucleotides match TRBD1. Per the germline V gene, CDR1 is WNHNN and CDR2 is SYGVQD (reference sequence). J was trimmed by 7 bases and V by 6 bases; bases with no gene match: 10. The CDR3 length is 15 residues. DNA for the CDR3: TGCGCCAGCAGAGGGCGGGACAGGGGGCGAAAAGAGCAGTACTTC. Encoded protein: CASRGRDRGRKEQYF.

This clone was picked up a small number of times. The chain recombines TRBV14 with TRBJ1-2; 9 positions match TRBD1. The CDR3 runs to 15 residues. The J segment lost 8 bases and the V segment lost 2 bases, leaving 9 bases of the junction unmatched. Germline CDR1 SGHDN, CDR2 FVKESK. CDR3 sequence reads: CASSQSTGGPRGYTF. Written as DNA, the CDR3 is TGTGCCAGCAGCCAAAGTACAGGGGGCCCTCGCGGCTACACCTTC.

This chain's CDR3 is CSVEDITGLRNTEAFF. The CDR3 DNA sequence: TGCAGCGTTGAAGATATAACAGGGTTGAGGAACACTGAAGCTTTCTTT. The chain has TRBV29-1 and TRBJ1-1, with TRBD1 as a possible D gene (6 bases). CDR3 length: 16 amino acids. Germline lookup yields CDR1 SQVTM and CDR2 ANQGSEA. With 0 bases removed from V and 1 base from J, the gap between germline ends came to 15 bases.

This clone came up a few times. The V and J genes are TRBV20-1 and TRBJ2-3, with D uncertain. Germline CDR1 is DFQATT and CDR2 is SNEGSKA (reference sequence). Deletions cut 5 bases from V and 5 bases from J, with 8 bases between. The CDR3 contains 11 residues. This chain's CDR3 is CSAVSGDTQYF. For the CDR3, the DNA is TGCAGTGCTGTCTCGGGAGATACGCAGTATTTT.

The rearrangement links TRBV5-6 to TRBJ1-1, with D hard to call. Germline lookup yields CDR1 SGHDT and CDR2 YYEEEE. V dropped 0 bases and J dropped 6 bases, with 15 bases sitting between them. The CDR3 runs 15 residues. The CDR3 coding sequence is TGTGCCAGCAGCTTGGTTCCGGCCTTGGAGGCTGAAGCTTTCTTT. It is translated as CASSLVPALEAEAFF.

The chain employs TRBV7-8 and TRBJ1-2; no firm D call. CDR3 size: 12 residues. Germline V lookup: CDR1 SGHVS, CDR2 FQNEAQ. V was cut by 2 bases and J by 8 bases, with 9 bases left in between. DNA of the CDR3: TGTGCCAGCAGCTTACCCGAGACAGGCTACACCTTC. Amino acid sequence: CASSLPETGYTF.

J is TRBJ1-1 and V is TRBV5-1, with 9 bases fitting TRBD1. Germline V gives CDR1 SGHRS, CDR2 YFSETQ. This CDR3 has 18 residues. Trimming removed 2 bases from V and 2 bases from J; junction bases left unmatched: 13. CDR3 sequence reads: CASSFDTPGQGKNTEAFF. The CDR3 DNA follows: TGCGCCAGCAGCTTTGATACTCCGGGACAGGGAAAAAACACTGAAGCTTTCTTT.

The sample holds a few counts of this clone. V is TRBV7-2 and J is TRBJ2-3; TRBD2 is a possible D gene (5 bases). Germline-derived CDR1 and CDR2 are SGHTA and FQGNSA. Trimming stripped 6 bases from V and 5 bases from J, with 9 bases between. The CDR3 covers 12 residues. In DNA form, the CDR3 reads TGTGCCAGCAGTTCTCGGGGAGATACGCAGTATTTT. Amino acid sequence: CASSSRGDTQYF. Combining the CDR3 with reference TRBV7-2 and TRBJ2-3 gives the whole variable domain GAGVSQSPSNKVTEKGKDVELRCDPISGHTALYWYRQSLGQGLEFLIYFQGNSAPDKSGLPSDRFSAERTGGSVSTLTIQRTQQEDSAVYLCASSSRGDTQYFGPGTRLTVL.

This clone appeared a few times. The chain recombines TRBV5-1 with TRBJ1-2, with D possibly being TRBD1 (6 bases). CDR3 length: 13 residues. The V end was cut by 4 bases, the J end by 12 bases, with 19 bases between. Germline CDR1 is SGHRS and CDR2 is YFSETQ. In DNA form, the CDR3 reads TGCGCCAGCAGCCCAAGGACAGAGTATCTGGACACCTTC. Translating it yields CASSPRTEYLDTF.

The rearrangement links TRBV6-5 to TRBJ2-3; possibly TRBD2 for D (5 bases). CDR1 MNHEY and CDR2 SVGAGI come from the germline V gene. The CDR3 sequence is 12 residues long. Between the trimmed V and J ends, which lost 8 bases and 4 bases, there was a span of 10 bases. CDR3: CASGERPDTQYF. CDR3 in DNA: TGTGCCAGCGGGGAGCGCCCAGATACGCAGTATTTT.

This chain uses TRBV10-3 with TRBJ2-3, with a possible D match to TRBD2 (5 bases). The germline V and J ends were trimmed by 8 bases and 6 bases, with 15 bases remaining between them. The CDR3 loop spans 13 amino acids. Germline CDR1 and CDR2: ENHRY and SYGVKD. The CDR3 region has the DNA TGTGCCATCGAGGGAGACCTTCGGGATACGCAGTATTTT. This encodes CAIEGDLRDTQYF.

V gene TRBV10-3 combines with J gene TRBJ2-7, with D unclear. V gave up 2 bases and J gave up 3 bases, with 5 bases separating them. Germline lookup yields CDR1 ENHRY and CDR2 SYGVKD. CDR3 length: 12 residues. CDR3 region: CAISEVFYEQYF. The CDR3, as DNA: TGTGCCATCAGTGAGGTATTCTACGAGCAGTACTTC.

A few counts support this clone. V usage is TRBV5-1 and J usage is TRBJ2-5, with TRBD2 matching 10 bases. Germline CDR1 and CDR2: SGHRS and YFSETQ. The V segment lost 4 bases and the J segment 2 bases; nucleotides outside the gene matches: 8. The CDR3 has 16 residues. CDR3 in DNA: TGCGCCAGCAGCCCGAATAAAGCGGGGGGGCAAGAGACCCAGTACTTC. Translating gives CASSPNKAGGQETQYF.

The J gene is TRBJ1-1, the V gene TRBV5-4, with TRBD1 matching 11 bases. V was pared by 1 base and J by 0 bases, with 2 bases of the junction left unmatched. The CDR3 covers 16 residues. From germline, CDR1 is SGHNT and CDR2 YYREEE (reference sequence). This chain's CDR3 is CASSLRTGGLNTEAFF. The CDR3 DNA reads TGTGCCAGCAGCTTGAGGACAGGGGGCCTGAACACTGAAGCTTTCTTT.

The chain joins TRBV7-5 to TRBJ2-4; the table's D call, TRBD2, has no DNA check behind it. TRBV7-5 is a listed pseudogene. The CDR3 consists of 20 residues. The chain's CDR3 is CVRRPWTSGLFSLAKNIQYF. The CDR3 nucleotides read TGTGTCAGAAGACCCTGGACTAGCGGCCTCTTTAGTCTAGCCAAAAACATTCAGTACTTC.

This clone was picked up a small number of times. The chain couples TRBV5-4 to TRBJ2-2; TRBD2 matches at 8 bases. Trimming removed 4 bases from V and 3 bases from J; junction bases left unmatched: 5. This CDR3 is 15 amino acids long. CDR1 SGHNT and CDR2 YYREEE come from the germline V gene (reference sequence). In nucleotides, the CDR3 is TGTGCCAGCAGCCCCAGCGGGGGTTACACCGGGGAGCTGTTTTTT. This codes for CASSPSGGYTGELFF.

This chain's CDR3 is CASSLIAAGLMYEQYF. The CDR3 DNA reads as TGTGCCAGCAGCTTAATCGCGGCAGGGCTAATGTACGAGCAGTACTTC. The V gene is TRBV7-9, the J gene TRBJ2-7; D perhaps matches TRBD1 (5 bases). The CDR3 length is 16 residues. Germline CDR1 and CDR2: SEHNR and FQNEAQ (reference sequence). Trimming shortened V by 2 bases and J by 4 bases, and 18 bases separated the two germline ends.